The 11 T cell receptor beta chains listed next were all sequenced from one sample in a study of blood T cell repertoires in COVID-19. Using immunoSEQ multiplex PCR, the repertoire was profiled, and TCRdb retains in-frame clones only, with some absent. The sample contains under 15,000 clones, 70% to 85% of which appear only once. Sequenced: peripheral blood. These receptors were taken from a human donor in a cohort sampled during active COVID-19.

J is TRBJ1-1 and V is TRBV7-2; a possible D gene is TRBD1 (5 bases). CDR1 and CDR2 from the germline V gene are SGHTA and FQGNSA. The CDR3 is made up of 13 amino acids. V dropped 5 bases and J dropped 4 bases, with 11 bases sitting between them. The CDR3 nucleotides read TGTGCCAGCAGCACCAGGGTAAGCACTGAAGCTTTCTTT. Protein: CASSTRVSTEAFF.

V is TRBV7-6 and J is TRBJ1-5, with D uncertain. The germline V and J ends were trimmed by 5 bases and 6 bases, with 11 bases remaining between them. CDR1 is SGHVS, CDR2 FNYEAQ, per germline. CDR3 length: 13 amino acids. This CDR3 is CASSPQTGQPQHF. The CDR3, as DNA: TGTGCCAGCAGCCCACAGACCGGTCAGCCCCAGCATTTT.

CDR3 DNA: TGTGCCAGTCGAAGGGGATTGAACACCGGGGAGCTGTTTTTT. Protein sequence: CASRRGLNTGELFF. The chain recombines TRBV19 with TRBJ2-2; perhaps TRBD1 as D (5 bases). CDR3 length: 14 amino acids. CDR1 LNHDA and CDR2 SQIVND come from the germline V gene (reference sequence). Trimming removed 8 bases from V and 1 base from J, with 11 bases in between. Together with reference TRBV19 and TRBJ2-2, the CDR3 gives the full variable domain: DGGITQSPKYLFRKEGQNVTLSCEQNLNHDAMYWYRQDPGQGLRLIYYSQIVNDFQKGDIAEGYSVSREKKESFPLTVTSAQKNPTAFYLCASRRGLNTGELFFGEGSRLTVL.

The gene calls are TRBV11-2 and TRBJ2-7, with TRBD1 matching over 7 bases. Germline loops: CDR1 SGHAT, CDR2 FQNNGV. The CDR3 totals 14 residues. V dropped 5 bases and J dropped 6; count of bases not matched to a gene: 10. CDR3 sequence reads: CASSPFRGRAEQYF. CDR3 DNA: TGTGCCAGCAGCCCTTTTAGGGGGCGCGCCGAGCAGTACTTC.

The rearrangement uses TRBV7-2 and TRBJ2-3, with no clear D. The germline V and J ends were trimmed by 5 bases and 0 bases, with 12 bases remaining between them. Germline CDR1 and CDR2: SGHTA and FQGNSA. This CDR3 is built from 15 residues. In nucleotides, the CDR3 is TGTGCCAGCAGCCATACTACCACGAGCACAGATACGCAGTATTTT. The encoded protein is CASSHTTTSTDTQYF.

The chain employs TRBV12-2 and TRBJ2-5; TRBD1, the table's D call, lacks a check against the DNA. TRBV12-2 is a listed pseudogene. The CDR3 has 15 residues. Here the CDR3 reads CASRLGRGREETQYF. CDR3 in DNA: TGTGCAAGTCGCTTAGGAAGGGGGCGTGAAGAGACCCAGTACTTC.

A few counts support this clone. This chain links TRBV10-2 with TRBJ1-1; 8 nucleotides match TRBD1. Losses at the gene ends were 6 bases for V and 8 bases for J; bases not matched to a gene: 11. In germline, CDR1 is WSHSY, CDR2 SAAADI. The CDR3 is 14 residues long. As DNA, the CDR3 is TGCGCCAGCAGGGACAGGGAAGTTGTCGCCGAAGCTTTCTTT. Protein: CASRDREVVAEAFF.

The chain has TRBV5-5 and TRBJ1-2, with 8 bases identical to TRBD1. V was pared by 4 bases and J by 1 base, with 9 bases of the junction left unmatched. Per germline, CDR1 SGHKS and CDR2 YYEKEE (reference sequence). The CDR3 is made up of 16 amino acids. The chain's CDR3 is CASSPTGANNNYGYTF. The CDR3 DNA sequence: TGTGCCAGCAGCCCGACAGGGGCGAATAATAACTATGGCTACACCTTC.

This chain joins TRBV7-2 and TRBJ2-1; possible D gene TRBD2, 5 bases. V was clipped by 5 bases and J by 7 bases, with 18 bases between them. CDR1 SGHTA and CDR2 FQGNSA come from the germline V gene. The CDR3 runs to 15 residues. CDR3 region: CASSPQTGIGNEQFF. CDR3 DNA: TGTGCCAGCAGCCCACAGACGGGAATCGGGAATGAGCAGTTCTTC.

The gene calls are TRBV21-1 and TRBJ1-1; the table calls TRBD1, which could not be checked here. TRBV21-1 is an annotated pseudogene. The CDR3 is 12 residues long. The CDR3 loop is CASSKANTEAFF. Here the CDR3 DNA reads TGTGCCAGCAGCAAGGCCAACACTGAAGCTTTCTTT.

The chain couples TRBV5-1 to TRBJ1-4; D is possibly TRBD1 (5 bases). The germline V gene has CDR1 SGHRS and CDR2 YFSETQ. The germline V and J ends were trimmed by 0 bases and 5 bases, with 14 bases remaining between them. The length of the CDR3 is 16 residues. CDR3 nucleotides: TGCGCCAGCAGCTTGGCCGGAAGGGGAGGGAATGAAAAACTGTTTTTT. Translating it yields CASSLAGRGGNEKLFF.